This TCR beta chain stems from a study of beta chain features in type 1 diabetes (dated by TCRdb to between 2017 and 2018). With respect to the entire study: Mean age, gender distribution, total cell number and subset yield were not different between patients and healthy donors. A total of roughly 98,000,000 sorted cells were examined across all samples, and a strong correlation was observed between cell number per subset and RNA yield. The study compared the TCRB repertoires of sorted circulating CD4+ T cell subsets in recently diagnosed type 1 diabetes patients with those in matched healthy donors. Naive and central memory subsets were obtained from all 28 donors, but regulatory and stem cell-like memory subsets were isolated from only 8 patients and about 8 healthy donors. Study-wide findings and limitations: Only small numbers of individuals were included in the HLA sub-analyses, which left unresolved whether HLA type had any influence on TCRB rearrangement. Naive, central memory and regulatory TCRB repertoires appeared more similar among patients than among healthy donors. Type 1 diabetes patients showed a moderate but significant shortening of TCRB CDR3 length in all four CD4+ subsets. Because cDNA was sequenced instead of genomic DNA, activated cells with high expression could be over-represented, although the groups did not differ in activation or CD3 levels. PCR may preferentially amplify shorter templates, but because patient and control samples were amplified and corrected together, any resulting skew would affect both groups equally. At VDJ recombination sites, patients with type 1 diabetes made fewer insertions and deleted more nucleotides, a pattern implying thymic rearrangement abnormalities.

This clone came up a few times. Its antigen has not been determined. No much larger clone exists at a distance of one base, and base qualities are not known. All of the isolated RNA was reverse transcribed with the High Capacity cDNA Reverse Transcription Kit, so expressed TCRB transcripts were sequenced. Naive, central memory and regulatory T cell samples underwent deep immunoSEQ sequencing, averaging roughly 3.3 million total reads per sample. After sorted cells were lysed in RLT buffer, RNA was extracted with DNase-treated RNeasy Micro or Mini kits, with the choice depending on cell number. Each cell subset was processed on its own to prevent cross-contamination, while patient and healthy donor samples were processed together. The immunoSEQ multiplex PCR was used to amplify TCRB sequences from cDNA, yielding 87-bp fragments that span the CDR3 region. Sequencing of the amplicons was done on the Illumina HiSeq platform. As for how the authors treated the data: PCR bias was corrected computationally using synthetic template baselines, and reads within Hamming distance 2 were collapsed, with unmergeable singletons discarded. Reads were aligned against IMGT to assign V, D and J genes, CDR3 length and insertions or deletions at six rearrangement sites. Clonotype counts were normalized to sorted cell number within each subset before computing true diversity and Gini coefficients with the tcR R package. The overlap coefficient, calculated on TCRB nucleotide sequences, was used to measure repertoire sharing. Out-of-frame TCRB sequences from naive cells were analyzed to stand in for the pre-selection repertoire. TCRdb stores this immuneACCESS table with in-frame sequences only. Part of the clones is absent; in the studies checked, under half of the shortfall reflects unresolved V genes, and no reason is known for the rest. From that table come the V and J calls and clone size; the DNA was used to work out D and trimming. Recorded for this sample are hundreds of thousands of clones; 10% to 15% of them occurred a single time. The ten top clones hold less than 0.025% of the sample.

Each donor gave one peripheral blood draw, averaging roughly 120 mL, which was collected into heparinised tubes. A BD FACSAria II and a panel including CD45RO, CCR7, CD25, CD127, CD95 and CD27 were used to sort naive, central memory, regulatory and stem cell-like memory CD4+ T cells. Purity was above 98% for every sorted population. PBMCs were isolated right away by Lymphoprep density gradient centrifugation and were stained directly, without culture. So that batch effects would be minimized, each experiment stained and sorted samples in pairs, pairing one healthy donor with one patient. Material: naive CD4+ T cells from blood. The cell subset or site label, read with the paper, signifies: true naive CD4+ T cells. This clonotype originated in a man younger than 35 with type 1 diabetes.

The CDR3 reads as follows: CASSSSDPVGTQYF. The DNA reads TGCGCCAGCAGCTCCTCCGATCCGGTCGGGACCCAGTACTTC. Here the chain combines TRBV5-1 and TRBJ2-5, with an unclear D gene assignment. The germline V gene encodes CDR1 SGHRS and CDR2 YFSETQ. Trimming removed 3 bases from V and 7 bases from J, leaving 16 bases between the germline ends. The CDR3 holds 14 amino acids from the cysteine to the phenylalanine. Only the CDR3 region is kept as DNA, spanning 42 bases read in frame from base 1. Full variable domain (CDR3 extended with the reference TRBV5-1 and TRBJ2-5 proteins): KAGVTQTPRYLIKTRGQQVTLSCSPISGHRSVSWYQQTPGQGLQFLFEYFSETQRNKGNFPGRFSGRQFSNSRSEMNVSTLELGDSALYLCASSSSDPVGTQYFGPGTRLLVL.